This T cell receptor (beta chain) was identified in a study of cytomegalovirus exposure and HLA in healthy donors. Regarding the study as a whole: Earlier analysis looked at TCR beta V segments, and most were productive about 87% or about 30% of the time.

Regarding this clone: Its antigen remains unknown.

The study ran its PCR with 60 Vbeta and 13 Jbeta primers. TCRdb keeps only in-frame clones here, not all; method: immunoSEQ multiplex PCR. Seen here are about 170,000 clones, 62% observed once, and the top ten hold about 2.9%. Trimming removed 4 bases from V and 0 bases from J, with 14 bases in between. The CDR3 is 16 residues long. Looked up from germline, CDR1 is SGDLS and CDR2 is YYNGEE. The rearrangement links TRBV9 to TRBJ1-3; D possibly corresponds to TRBD1 (6 bases). Sequencing input: PBMCs. This TCR derives from a man aged 40-50 years in good health and CMV-seronegative. Here the CDR3 reads CASSSTGQISGNTIYF. CDR3 nucleotides: TGTGCCAGCAGCTCAACAGGACAGATCTCTGGAAACACCATATATTTT. Full variable domain (remainder filled in from reference TRBV9 and TRBJ1-3): DSGVTQTPKHLITATGQRVTLRCSPRSGDLSVYWYQQSLDQGLQFLIQYYNGEERAKGNILERFSAQQFPDLHSELNLSSLELGDSALYFCASSSTGQISGNTIYFGEGSWLTVV.